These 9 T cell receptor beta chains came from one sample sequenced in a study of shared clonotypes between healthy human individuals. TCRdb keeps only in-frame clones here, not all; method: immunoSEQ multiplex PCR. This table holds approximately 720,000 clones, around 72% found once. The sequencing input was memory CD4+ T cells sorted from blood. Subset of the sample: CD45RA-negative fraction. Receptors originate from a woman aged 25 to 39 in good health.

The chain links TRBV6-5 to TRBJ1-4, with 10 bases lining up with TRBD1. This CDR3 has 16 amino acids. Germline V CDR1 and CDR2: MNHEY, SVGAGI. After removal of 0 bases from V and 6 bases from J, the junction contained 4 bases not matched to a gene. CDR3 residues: CASSYSRGQGYEKLFF. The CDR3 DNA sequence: TGTGCCAGCAGTTACTCGAGGGGACAGGGGTATGAAAAACTGTTTTTT.

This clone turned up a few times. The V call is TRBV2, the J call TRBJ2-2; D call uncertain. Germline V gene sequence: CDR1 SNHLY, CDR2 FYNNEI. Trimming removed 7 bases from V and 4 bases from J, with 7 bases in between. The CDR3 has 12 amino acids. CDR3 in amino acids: CASTTTTGELFF. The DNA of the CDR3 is TGTGCCAGCACCACCACCACCGGGGAGCTGTTTTTT.

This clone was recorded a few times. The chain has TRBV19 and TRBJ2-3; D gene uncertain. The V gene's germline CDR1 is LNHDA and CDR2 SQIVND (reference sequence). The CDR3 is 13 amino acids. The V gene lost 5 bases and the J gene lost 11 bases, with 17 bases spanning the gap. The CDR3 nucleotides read TGTGCCAGTAGTGCGCTGTTAGGATTGGAGCAGTATTTT. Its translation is CASSALLGLEQYF.

The CDR3 DNA reads as TGTGCCAGCAGCATAGGGACAGGGGAATACGAGCAGTACTTC. It specifies CASSIGTGEYEQYF. The V gene is TRBV7-8, the J gene TRBJ2-7; 10 bases fit TRBD1. The length of the CDR3 is 14 residues. V gave up 5 bases and J gave up 4 bases; unmatched junction bases: 5. Germline V gene data show CDR1 as SGHVS and CDR2 as FQNEAQ. The whole variable domain, filled in from reference TRBV7-8 and TRBJ2-7, reads GAGVSQSPRYKVAKRGQDVALRCDPISGHVSLFWYQQALGQGPEFLTYFQNEAQLDKSGLPSDRFFAERPEGSVSTLKIQRTQQEDSAVYLCASSIGTGEYEQYFGPGTRLTVT.

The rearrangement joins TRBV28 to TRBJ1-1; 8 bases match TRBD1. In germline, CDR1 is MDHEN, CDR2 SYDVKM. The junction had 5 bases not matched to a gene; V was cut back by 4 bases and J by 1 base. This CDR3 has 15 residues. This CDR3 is CASSSAGQGNTEAFF. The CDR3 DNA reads TGTGCCAGCAGTTCGGCAGGACAGGGGAACACTGAAGCTTTCTTT.

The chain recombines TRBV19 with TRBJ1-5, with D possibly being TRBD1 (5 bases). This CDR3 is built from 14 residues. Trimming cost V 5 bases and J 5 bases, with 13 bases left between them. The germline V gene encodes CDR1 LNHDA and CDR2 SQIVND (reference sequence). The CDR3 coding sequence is TGTGCCAGTAGTCTAGCGGGGGGGGATCAGCCCCAGCATTTT. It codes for CASSLAGGDQPQHF.

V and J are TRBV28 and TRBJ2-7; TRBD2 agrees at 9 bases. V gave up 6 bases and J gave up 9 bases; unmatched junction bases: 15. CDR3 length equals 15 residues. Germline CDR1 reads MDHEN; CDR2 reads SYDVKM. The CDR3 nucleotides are TGTGCCAGCAGCCCGCGGGGTAGCGGGAGTGTGGGGCAGTACTTC. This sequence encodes CASSPRGSGSVGQYF.

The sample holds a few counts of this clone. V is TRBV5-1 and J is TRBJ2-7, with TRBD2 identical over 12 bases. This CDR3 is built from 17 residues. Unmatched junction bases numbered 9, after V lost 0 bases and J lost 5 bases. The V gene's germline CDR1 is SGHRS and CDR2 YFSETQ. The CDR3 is CASSLARTSGIRNEQYF. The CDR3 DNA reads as TGCGCCAGCAGCTTGGCCAGGACTAGCGGGATTCGGAACGAGCAGTACTTC.

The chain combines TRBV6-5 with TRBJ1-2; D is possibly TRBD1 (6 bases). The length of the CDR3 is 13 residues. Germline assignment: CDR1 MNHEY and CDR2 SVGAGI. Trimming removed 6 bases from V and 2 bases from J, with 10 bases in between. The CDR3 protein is CASRRTVNYGYTF. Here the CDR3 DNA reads TGTGCCAGCAGGAGGACAGTGAACTATGGCTACACCTTC.